This TCR beta chain originates from a study of Graves' ophthalmopathy and Graves' hyperthyroidism. This clonotype was counted at least ten times. RNA transcripts served as template for amplifying TCR beta CDR3 sequences. The first-round RT-PCR employed HTBI primers together with the Qiagen OneStep RT-PCR kit. A multiplex PCR was then performed as the second round. TCRdb itself ran the multiplex PCR reads through MiXCR, one entry per CDR3 protein. This repertoire shows about 400,000 distinct CDR3 sequences, 15% found once; its top ten account for approximately 7%. The CDR3 extends over 17 amino acids. The V gene lost 2 bases and the J gene lost 5 bases, with 21 bases spanning the gap.

This TCR was sampled from a young woman with stable Graves' hyperthyroidism. The sequenced sample consisted of peripheral blood. V is TRBV12-3 or TRBV12-4 and J is TRBJ1-2; D not resolved. The CDR3 DNA sequence: TGTGCCAGCAGTTTAATGGGGAGACTGAGGACTTGGTATGGCTACACCTTC. Its translation: CASSLMGRLRTWYGYTF.